Many counts were recorded for the clone carrying this TCR beta chain. Its antigen is unidentified. J lost 2 bases, V lost 3 bases, and 5 bases had no gene match. The CDR3 runs 14 residues. From germline, CDR1 is DFQATT and CDR2 SNEGSKA (reference sequence). According to the study, TCR beta libraries were built with iRepertoire HTBI primers and CDR3-region Arm-PCR. One entry per CDR3 protein results from TCRdb running MiXCR on the multiplex PCR reads. The sample lists roughly 500,000 distinct CDR3 sequences, around 13% occurring once. These data come from a study of regulatory T cells in long-lasting Graves disease. Time point: newly diagnosed GD, antithyroid drugs for less than 3 months. After RNA was extracted from PBMCs, the TCR library was made from it. Study-wide points: Repertoires from persistent disease leaned toward TRBV28, TRBJ1-2 and TRBJ2-5.

These data were also filed under a second study, of T cells in Graves' hyperthyroidism and ophthalmopathy.

The genes are TRBV20-1 and TRBJ2-7; 9 bases map to TRBD1. The sequencing here drew on peripheral blood mononuclear cells (PBMCs), taken at new diagnosis, from a patient treated with antithyroid drugs. The sequence came from a young woman with Graves disease. CDR3 nucleotides: TGCAGTGCTAGGGCTGACAGGGGGGCCTACGAGCAGTACTTC. Its protein product is CSARADRGAYEQYF.